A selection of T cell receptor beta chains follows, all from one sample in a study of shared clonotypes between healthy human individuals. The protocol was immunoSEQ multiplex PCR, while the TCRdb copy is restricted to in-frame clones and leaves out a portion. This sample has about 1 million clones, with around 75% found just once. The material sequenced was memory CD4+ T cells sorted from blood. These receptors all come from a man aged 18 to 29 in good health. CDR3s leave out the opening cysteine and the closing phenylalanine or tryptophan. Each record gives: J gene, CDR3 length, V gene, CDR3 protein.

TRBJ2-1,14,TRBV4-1,ASSQPGLAAHNEQF
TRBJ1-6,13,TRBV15,ATLTGIGDNSPLH
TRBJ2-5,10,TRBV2,ASSVRRETQY
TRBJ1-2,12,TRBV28,ASSLPGLPAGYT
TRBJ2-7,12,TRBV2,ASGRDSSTYEQY
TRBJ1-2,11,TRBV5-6,ASSPDRARGYT
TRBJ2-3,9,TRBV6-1,ASSGDISQY
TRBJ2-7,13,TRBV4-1,ASSQDIGGVYEQY
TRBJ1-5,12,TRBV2,ASSDGAAGQPQH
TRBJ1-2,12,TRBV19,ASSNLGEVYGYT
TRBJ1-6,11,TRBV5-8,ASSGRSDSPLH
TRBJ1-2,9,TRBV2,ASRIIYGYT
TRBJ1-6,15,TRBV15,ATSLLGLPRGSSPLH
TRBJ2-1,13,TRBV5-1,ASSLRTGADNEQF
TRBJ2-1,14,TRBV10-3,AISPGGQGARNEQF
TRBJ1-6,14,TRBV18,ASSPPRSSYNSPLH
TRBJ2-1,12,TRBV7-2,ASSLSANKAEQF
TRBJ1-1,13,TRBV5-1,ASSPRTGANTEAF
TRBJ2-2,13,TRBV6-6,ASTTSGTNTGELF
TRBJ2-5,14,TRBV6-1,ASSGRTGEYQETQY
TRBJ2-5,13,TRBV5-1,ASSLRTSEGKTQY
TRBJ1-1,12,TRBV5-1,ASRVNVMNTEAF
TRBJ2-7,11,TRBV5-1,ASSDSLRGEQY
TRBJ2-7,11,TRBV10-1,ASSEGGSYEQY
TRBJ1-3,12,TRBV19,ATKEQSSGNTIY
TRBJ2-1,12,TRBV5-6,ASRTSGGMYEQF
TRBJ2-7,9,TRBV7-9,ASSRQGEQY
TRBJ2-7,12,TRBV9,ASSVEEGPYEQY
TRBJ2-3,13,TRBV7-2,ASSSFPRGTDTQY